The 23 T cell receptor beta chains below come from one sample, sequenced in a study of T cell repertoires in cytomegalovirus infection. MiXCR, applied by TCRdb to the reads, yields one record per CDR3 protein. The profile shows 68,000 or so distinct CDR3 sequences, 20% to 25% of them singletons. No antigen has been assigned to these receptors. Specimen: PBMCs, sequenced either directly or after in vitro stimulation (not recorded which). All receptors derive from a human donor in good health (CMV status not recorded). Some clones in this sample may be carry-over from other donors' samples.

This clonotype was recorded at least ten times. The CDR3 region has the DNA TGTGCCAGCAGCTTCAGGGGCGCTTTGGGAGCCCTCACAGATACGCAGTATTTT. This gives the protein CASSFRGALGALTDTQYF. The rearrangement uses TRBV7-2 and TRBJ2-3; D may be TRBD1 (6 bases). Germline loops: CDR1 SGHTA, CDR2 FQGNSA. There are 18 residues in the CDR3. V lost 3 bases and J 2 bases, leaving 21 bases between the germline ends. The variable domain in full, completed from reference TRBV7-2 and TRBJ2-3, reads GAGVSQSPSNKVTEKGKDVELRCDPISGHTALYWYRQSLGQGLEFLIYFQGNSAPDKSGLPSDRFSAERTGGSVSTLTIQRTQQEDSAVYLCASSFRGALGALTDTQYFGPGTRLTVL.

This clonotype appeared many times. This chain uses TRBV11-3 with TRBJ2-7; weak D call: TRBD1 (6 bases). The CDR3 spans 13 residues. Trimming took 2 bases from V and 2 from J, leaving 7 bases between them. Germline lookup yields CDR1 SGHNT and CDR2 YENEEA. This CDR3 reads CASSLRTAYEQYV. The CDR3, as DNA: TGTGCCAGCAGCTTACGGACAGCCTACGAGCAGTACGTC.

The chain recombines TRBV12-3 or TRBV12-4 with TRBJ1-1; D is unresolved. V was shortened by 5 bases and J by 4 bases, with 8 bases between the two germline ends. The CDR3 is 12 residues long. The CDR3 sequence: CASSQPPTEAFF. The CDR3 DNA follows: TGTGCCAGCAGTCAACCACCCACTGAAGCTTTCTTT.

The V call is TRBV6-2 or TRBV6-3, the J call TRBJ1-1; perhaps TRBD1 as D (6 bases). Per germline, CDR1 MNHEY and CDR2 SVGEGT. CDR3 size: 13 residues. The germline V and J ends were trimmed by 7 bases and 4 bases, with 13 bases remaining between them. CDR3 in DNA: TGTGCCAGCACCTACTTAGGGGGCACTGAAGCTTTCTTT. It is translated as CASTYLGGTEAFF.

The chain combines TRBV6-6 with TRBJ2-5; D ambiguous. In germline, CDR1 is MNHNY, CDR2 SVGAGI (reference sequence). This CDR3 is built from 15 residues. The ends were cut back, 2 bases at V and 1 base at J, with 11 bases in the middle. The CDR3 nucleotides are TGTGCCAGCAGTTACCCCTCGCGGTTCCAAGAGACCCAGTACTTC. This sequence encodes CASSYPSRFQETQYF.

The J gene is TRBJ2-3, the V gene TRBV7-3, with D perhaps matching TRBD2 (7 bases). The CDR3 totals 17 residues. Germline V gives CDR1 SGHTA, CDR2 FQGTGA. Deletions cut 5 bases from V and 2 bases from J, with 20 bases between. The CDR3 DNA reads TGTGCCAGCAGCGCAAGGGGGAGCGGGAAGACCACAGATACGCAGTATTTT. Translating it yields CASSARGSGKTTDTQYF.

This clonotype was seen more than once but under ten times. The CDR3 coding sequence is TGTGCCAGCAGCCGTGGGCTAGCGGGCCCTGCTGGGAATGAGCAGTTCTTC. Protein sequence: CASSRGLAGPAGNEQFF. The chain is built from TRBV7-3 and TRBJ2-1; 8 bases agree with TRBD2. J lost 7 bases, V lost 5 bases, and 16 bases had no gene match. This CDR3 contains 17 residues. Looked up from germline, CDR1 is SGHTA and CDR2 is FQGTGA.

The J gene is TRBJ2-1, the V gene TRBV7-8; 7 nucleotides align to TRBD2. Germline CDR1 SGHVS, CDR2 FQNEAQ. This CDR3 is 13 amino acids long. J gave up 4 bases and V 7 bases, and 4 bases lay outside the gene matches. The CDR3 is CASTSSGYNEQFF. The CDR3 DNA follows: TGTGCCAGCACGTCTAGCGGTTACAATGAGCAGTTCTTC. Full variable domain (outside the CDR3, taken from reference TRBV7-8 and TRBJ2-1): GAGVSQSPRYKVAKRGQDVALRCDPISGHVSLFWYQQALGQGPEFLTYFQNEAQLDKSGLPSDRFFAERPEGSVSTLKIQRTQQEDSAVYLCASTSSGYNEQFFGPGTRLTVL.

A few counts support this clonotype. The genes are TRBV28 and TRBJ2-5, with TRBD1 as a possible D gene (6 bases). V was clipped by 5 bases and J by 4 bases, with 17 bases between them. Looked up from germline, CDR1 is MDHEN and CDR2 is SYDVKM. The CDR3 extends over 15 amino acids. The CDR3 loop reads CASSAVTGIRETQYF. For the CDR3, the DNA is TGTGCCAGCAGTGCAGTCACAGGGATCCGAGAGACCCAGTACTTC. Combining the CDR3 with reference TRBV28 and TRBJ2-5 gives the whole variable domain DVKVTQSSRYLVKRTGEKVFLECVQDMDHENMFWYRQDPGLGLRLIYFSYDVKMKEKGDIPEGYSVSREKKERFSLILESASTNQTSMYLCASSAVTGIRETQYFGPGTRLLVL.

V gene TRBV12-3 or TRBV12-4 combines with J gene TRBJ1-2; TRBD1 is a possible D gene (6 bases). The CDR3 length is 14 residues. The V and J ends lost 5 bases and 4 bases respectively, with 14 bases between them. CDR3 region: CASSGGHVSYGYTF. In DNA form, the CDR3 reads TGTGCCAGCAGTGGGGGACATGTCAGCTATGGCTACACCTTC.

This clonotype was seen a handful of times. The chain uses TRBV20-1 and TRBJ1-5; unclear D gene. V lost 1 base to trimming and J lost 2 bases, with 9 bases between them. Per germline, CDR1 DFQATT and CDR2 SNEGSKA (reference sequence). The CDR3 contains 14 residues. DNA for the CDR3: TGCAGTGCTAGAGTTCCTGGCGGCAATCAGCCCCAGCATTTT. It yields the protein CSARVPGGNQPQHF.

This clonotype turned up a few times. V is TRBV5-6 and J is TRBJ2-1, with TRBD2 identical over 10 bases. The CDR3 is 15 residues long. Germline loops: CDR1 SGHDT, CDR2 YYEEEE. After removal of 4 bases from V and 10 bases from J, the junction contained 11 bases not matched to a gene. The CDR3 region has the DNA TGTGCCAGCAGCGAAGCGGGAGGGCCGTATAAGGAGCAGTTCTTC. Translating it yields CASSEAGGPYKEQFF.

Only a few counts were recorded for this clonotype. This sequence joins TRBV6-2 or TRBV6-3 and TRBJ1-1; D is ambiguous. The germline V and J ends were trimmed by 4 bases and 6 bases, with 21 bases remaining between them. The CDR3 runs 16 residues. Germline values: CDR1 MNHEY, CDR2 SVGEGT. In DNA form, the CDR3 reads TGTGCCAGCAGTTCGTGGGTCATAGGGATGCCTCCTGAAGCTTTCTTT. It yields the protein CASSSWVIGMPPEAFF.

Only a few counts were recorded for this clonotype. The chain combines TRBV27 with TRBJ1-5; tentatively, D is TRBD1 (6 bases). Trimming left V 6 bases short and J 4 bases short, with 25 bases between. Germline lookup yields CDR1 MNHEY and CDR2 SMNVEV (reference sequence). The CDR3 length is 18 residues. CDR3 DNA sequence: TGTGCCAGCAGATCTGGGGATGGGATGGGGGGGGCAAATCAGCCCCAGCATTTT. Translation: CASRSGDGMGGANQPQHF.

This chain links TRBV24-1 with TRBJ2-4, with TRBD2 matching 13 bases. This CDR3 spans 15 amino acids. Per the germline V gene, CDR1 is KGHDR and CDR2 is SFDVKD. With 4 bases clipped from V and 8 bases from J, the junction kept 4 bases outside the gene matches. Written as DNA, the CDR3 is TGTGCCACCAGTGAGGGACTAGCGGGGAGGGACATTCAGTACTTC. This translates into CATSEGLAGRDIQYF.

This clonotype was counted at least ten times. V is TRBV11-2 and J is TRBJ2-5; the match to TRBD1 covers 7 bases. The germline V gene encodes CDR1 SGHAT and CDR2 FQNNGV. The CDR3 consists of 14 residues. V trimming: 4 bases; J trimming: 5 bases; junction bases outside the gene matches: 7. The chain's CDR3 is CASSSYRGGETQYF. CDR3 nucleotides: TGTGCCAGCAGCTCATACAGGGGCGGGGAGACCCAGTACTTC.

Turning to this clonotype: The final CDR3 position lacks the conserved phenylalanine or tryptophan, pointing to a likely read error. The J gene is TRBJ2-1, the V gene TRBV7-6; 8 bases agree with TRBD2. V shed 1 base, J shed 5 bases, and the junction held 7 bases outside the gene matches. Looked up from germline, CDR1 is SGHVS and CDR2 is FNYEAQ. The CDR3 spans 16 residues. The CDR3 nucleotides are TGTGCCAGCAGCTTAGGCCAAGGACTAGCCGACAATGAGCAGTTCTTA. Translating it yields CASSLGQGLADNEQFL.

Only a few counts were recorded for this clonotype. The CDR3 DNA follows: TGTGCCAGCAGTTTATCAGGGAGCAATCAGCCCCAGCATTTT. It yields the protein CASSLSGSNQPQHF. This chain joins TRBV27 and TRBJ1-5; D not resolved. The ends were cut back, 0 bases at V and 1 base at J, with 4 bases in the middle. CDR3 length: 14 amino acids. From germline, CDR1 is MNHEY and CDR2 SMNVEV (reference sequence).

V usage is TRBV12-3 or TRBV12-4 and J usage is TRBJ2-1; D is perhaps TRBD2 (6 bases). This CDR3 region has 17 residues. Trimming stripped 7 bases from V and 4 bases from J, with 23 bases between. The CDR3: CASTSSPGLGPYNEQFF. CDR3 in DNA: TGTGCCAGCACCTCTTCACCGGGACTGGGGCCTTACAATGAGCAGTTCTTC.

The chain is built from TRBV10-3 and TRBJ2-5; TRBD2 agrees at 10 bases. Trimming took 0 bases from V and 3 from J; bases not matched to a gene: 10. The CDR3 length is 18 residues. Per the germline V gene, CDR1 is ENHRY and CDR2 is SYGVKD. The CDR3 DNA follows: TGTGCCATCAGTGAGTCCCGGACTAGCGGAAAGAGCGAAGAGACCCAGTACTTC. It codes for CAISESRTSGKSEETQYF.

This clonotype was counted many times. The CDR3: CASSAGLAGGASTDTQYF. In nucleotides, the CDR3 is TGTGCCAGCAGCGCGGGACTAGCGGGAGGAGCCAGCACAGATACGCAGTATTTT. The V and J genes are TRBV6-2 or TRBV6-3 and TRBJ2-3; 15 nucleotides agree with TRBD2. Germline V gives CDR1 MNHEY, CDR2 SVGEGT. The CDR3 is 18 residues long. V shed 6 bases, J shed 0 bases, and the junction held 7 bases outside the gene matches.

This clonotype was picked up a small number of times. Mismatch with germline at one junction end may stem from a read error. V and J are TRBV25-1 and TRBJ2-1; weak D call: TRBD1 (5 bases). Per germline, CDR1 MGHDK and CDR2 SYGVNS. The CDR3 is 11 amino acids. Here the CDR3 DNA reads TGTGCCAGCCAGCCGGACAATGGGCAGTTCTTC. Translated: CASQPDNGQFF.

This chain uses TRBV15 with TRBJ1-5; TRBD1 might be the D (6 bases). With 0 bases removed from V and 2 bases from J, the gap between germline ends came to 14 bases. The CDR3 loop spans 17 amino acids. Germline CDR1 and CDR2: LNHNV and YYDKDF (reference sequence). CDR3 in DNA: TGTGCCACCAGCAGAGATGGGGGCCTTAGGGGCAATCAGCCCCAGCATTTT. It translates to CATSRDGGLRGNQPQHF.